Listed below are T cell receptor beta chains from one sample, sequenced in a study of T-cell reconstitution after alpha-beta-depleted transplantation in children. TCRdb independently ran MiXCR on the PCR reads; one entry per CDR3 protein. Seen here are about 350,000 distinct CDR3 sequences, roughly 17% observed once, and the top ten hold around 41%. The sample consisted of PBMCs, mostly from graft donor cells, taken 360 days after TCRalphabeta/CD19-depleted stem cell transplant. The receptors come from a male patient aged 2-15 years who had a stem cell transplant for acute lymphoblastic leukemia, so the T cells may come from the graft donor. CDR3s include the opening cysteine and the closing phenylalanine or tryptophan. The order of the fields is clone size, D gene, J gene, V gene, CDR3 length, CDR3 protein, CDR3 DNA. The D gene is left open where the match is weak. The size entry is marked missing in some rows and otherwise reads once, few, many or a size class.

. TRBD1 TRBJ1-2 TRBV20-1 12 CSASRTGADYTF TGCAGTGCTAGTAGAACAGGGGCGGACTACACCTTC
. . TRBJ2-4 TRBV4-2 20 CASSQVWGFTEGIAKNIQYF TGTGCCAGCAGCCAAGTTTGGGGATTTACAGAGGGGATAGCCAAAAACATTCAGTACTTC
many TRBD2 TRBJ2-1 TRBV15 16 CATSAGVSGAYNEQFF TGTGCCACCAGCGCGGGAGTTAGCGGGGCCTACAATGAGCAGTTCTTC
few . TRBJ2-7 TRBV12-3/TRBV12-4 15 CASRASASKPHEQYF TGTGCCAGCAGGGCCTCGGCCTCGAAACCCCACGAGCAGTACTTC
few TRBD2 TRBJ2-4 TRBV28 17 CASSSTSGALAKNIQYF TGTGCCAGCAGTTCTACTAGCGGGGCCCTAGCCAAAAACATTCAGTACTTC
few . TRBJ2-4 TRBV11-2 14 CATGGPLAKNIQYF TGTGCCACTGGGGGTCCACTAGCCAAAAACATTCAGTACTTC
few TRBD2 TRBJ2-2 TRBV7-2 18 CASSLAGGLAADTGELFF TGTGCCAGCAGCTTAGCGGGCGGACTAGCTGCAGACACCGGGGAGCTGTTTTTT
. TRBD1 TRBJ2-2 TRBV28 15 CASSSWTGLAGELFF TGTGCCAGCAGTTCCTGGACAGGGCTGGCCGGGGAGCTGTTTTTT
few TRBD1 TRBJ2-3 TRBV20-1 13 CSPGTVFTDTQYF TGCAGTCCGGGGACAGTTTTTACAGATACGCAGTATTTT
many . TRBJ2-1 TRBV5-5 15 CASSLRPLNYNEQFF TGTGCCAGCAGCTTGCGCCCTTTAAATTACAATGAGCAGTTCTTC
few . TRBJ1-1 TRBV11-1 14 CASSSRGLDTEAFF TGTGCCAGCAGCTCCAGAGGGTTGGACACTGAAGCTTTCTTT
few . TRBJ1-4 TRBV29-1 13 CSVGPGFNEKLFF TGCAGCGTTGGTCCAGGGTTTAATGAAAAACTGTTTTTT
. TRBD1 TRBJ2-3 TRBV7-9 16 CASSLGDRGNDDTQYF TGTGCCAGCAGCTTAGGGGACAGGGGTAACGACGATACGCAGTATTTT
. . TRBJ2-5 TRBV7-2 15 CASSLVAGQKETQYF TGTGCCAGCAGCTTAGTTGCGGGACAGAAAGAGACCCAGTACTTC
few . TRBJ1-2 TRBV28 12 CASSFETYGYTF TGTGCCAGCAGTTTCGAAACGTATGGCTACACCTTC
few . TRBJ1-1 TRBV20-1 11 CSALRGTEAFF TGCAGTGCCCTCCGGGGCACTGAAGCTTTCTTT
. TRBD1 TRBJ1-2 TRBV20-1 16 CSAREQTGGWADGYTF TGCAGTGCTAGAGAGCAAACAGGGGGCTGGGCGGATGGCTACACCTTC
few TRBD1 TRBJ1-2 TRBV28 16 CASSLQMTGTLYGYTF TGTGCCAGCAGTTTACAAATGACAGGGACCCTGTATGGCTACACCTTC